Shown below are 15 T cell receptor beta chains from a single sample sequenced in a study of T cell changes during pregnancy in multiple sclerosis. The repertoire was sequenced with immunoSEQ multiplex PCR; TCRdb's copy has only in-frame clones and lacks some. The sample holds about 49,000 clones, 90% seen once. This specimen was peripheral blood, taken after pregnancy. These TCRs come from a female donor in good health, enrolled as a control in a pregnancy study.

Written as DNA, the CDR3 is TGTGCCCGGGCTTTCAGGGAATTGGATCAGCCCCAGCATTTT. Its protein is CARAFRELDQPQHF. The chain recombines TRBV27 with TRBJ1-5; D perhaps matches TRBD1 (5 bases). The germline V and J ends were trimmed by 11 bases and 5 bases, with 19 bases remaining between them. Per the germline V gene, CDR1 is MNHEY and CDR2 is SMNVEV (reference sequence). This CDR3 is 14 amino acids long.

This clone was counted a single time. The rearrangement uses TRBV11-3 and TRBJ1-1; D gene uncertain. V gave up 5 bases and J gave up 5 bases, with 12 bases separating them. There are 13 residues in the CDR3. Germline V gene sequence: CDR1 SGHNT, CDR2 YENEEA. The CDR3, as DNA: TGTGCCAGCAGCCGTTCGGTGAGGACTGAAGCTTTCTTT. Its translation is CASSRSVRTEAFF.

The chain couples TRBV27 to TRBJ2-3, with D tentatively TRBD1 (5 bases). CDR3 size: 11 residues. The ends were cut back, 8 bases at V and 5 bases at J, with 8 bases in the middle. Germline CDR1 reads MNHEY; CDR2 reads SMNVEV (reference sequence). Written as DNA, the CDR3 is TGTGCCAGCTCTCAGGGAGATACGCAGTATTTT. Its translation: CASSQGDTQYF.

CDR3 nucleotides: TGTGCCAGCTCACCGGTACAAAGCAATCAGCCCCAGCATTTT. Translating it yields CASSPVQSNQPQHF. The rearrangement joins TRBV18 to TRBJ1-5; D remains ambiguous. This CDR3 is 14 amino acids long. The germline gives CDR1 KGHSH, CDR2 LQKENI. Trimming cost V 3 bases and J 1 base, with 7 bases left between them.

The chain has TRBV19 and TRBJ2-3; 7 bases fit TRBD2. V was clipped by 0 bases and J by 2 bases; unmatched bases: 2. Germline V gene lookup returns CDR1 LNHDA and CDR2 SQIVND (reference sequence). The CDR3 has 15 amino acids. The CDR3 DNA is TGTGCCAGTAGTATAGAAGGGACTACCACAGATACGCAGTATTTT. Residues: CASSIEGTTTDTQYF.

The V call is TRBV29-1, the J call TRBJ1-1, with a possible D match to TRBD1 (6 bases). There are 12 residues in the CDR3. Trimming shortened V by 7 bases and J by 5 bases, and 14 bases separated the two germline ends. Germline V CDR1 and CDR2: SQVTM, ANQGSEA. CDR3 protein: CSGGQKGTEAFF. The CDR3, as DNA: TGCAGCGGGGGACAAAAAGGGACTGAAGCTTTCTTT.

The chain combines TRBV10-3 with TRBJ2-2, with 11 bases aligning to TRBD2. V shed 6 bases and J 8 bases; nucleotides not matched to a gene: 8. The CDR3 loop spans 15 amino acids. The germline V gene has CDR1 ENHRY and CDR2 SYGVKD. The CDR3 loop reads CAIRSLAGGRGELFF. The CDR3 bases are TGTGCCATCAGGTCCCTAGCGGGAGGTCGAGGGGAGCTGTTTTTT.

The rearrangement links TRBV19 to TRBJ1-4; 7 bases are a match to TRBD1. The CDR3 spans 14 residues. V gave up 6 bases and J gave up 8 bases; unmatched junction bases: 9. The V gene's germline CDR1 is LNHDA and CDR2 SQIVND (reference sequence). For the CDR3, the DNA is TGTGCCAGTAGGAAGCAGGGGGATGGAGAAAAACTGTTTTTT. Its translation is CASRKQGDGEKLFF.

The CDR3 nucleotides read TGTGCCAGTCGCCGCTGGGGGGAAACTAATGAAAAACTGTTTTTT. It codes for CASRRWGETNEKLFF. The chain links TRBV19 to TRBJ1-4, with D perhaps TRBD1 (5 bases). The CDR3 covers 15 residues. V lost 8 bases, J lost 1 base, and 14 bases lay in between. The germline V gene has CDR1 LNHDA and CDR2 SQIVND (reference sequence).

The chain employs TRBV5-1 and TRBJ1-3; 8 bases fit TRBD1. J gave up 2 bases and V 4 bases, and 5 bases lay outside the gene matches. The CDR3 has 15 amino acids. The V gene's germline CDR1 is SGHRS and CDR2 YFSETQ. The CDR3: CASSTATGAGNTIYF. The CDR3 coding sequence is TGCGCCAGCAGCACGGCGACAGGGGCTGGAAACACCATATATTTT.

The gene calls are TRBV5-1 and TRBJ1-1; 9 bases are a match to TRBD1. V gave up 0 bases and J gave up 4 bases; unmatched junction bases: 1. Germline V gene data show CDR1 as SGHRS and CDR2 as YFSETQ. The CDR3 length is 14 residues. The CDR3 spells CASSLADRGTEAFF. CDR3 DNA: TGCGCCAGCAGCTTGGCGGACAGGGGCACTGAAGCTTTCTTT.

The rearrangement uses TRBV20-1 and TRBJ2-5, with unresolved D. CDR3 length: 11 residues. CDR1 is DFQATT and CDR2 is SNEGSKA in the germline V gene (reference sequence). The germline V and J ends were trimmed by 3 bases and 2 bases, with 4 bases remaining between them. CDR3 DNA sequence: TGCAGTGCTAGTCAGCAAGAGACCCAGTACTTC. Translating it yields CSASQQETQYF.

In this sample, this clone turned up once. The chain uses TRBV5-1 and TRBJ2-5; 7 nucleotides align to TRBD1. Germline V gene lookup returns CDR1 SGHRS and CDR2 YFSETQ. Trimming at V came to 0 bases and at J to 5 bases, leaving 13 bases not matched to a gene. The CDR3 length is 17 residues. CDR3 residues: CASSLDGAGGVRETQYF. CDR3 sequence (DNA): TGCGCCAGCAGCTTGGATGGGGCAGGGGGTGTTCGTGAGACCCAGTACTTC.

V is TRBV27 and J is TRBJ2-7, with D possibly TRBD1 on 6 matching bases. Germline V gene data show CDR1 as MNHEY and CDR2 as SMNVEV (reference sequence). This CDR3 is built from 17 residues. The V and J ends lost 2 bases and 2 bases respectively, with 19 bases between them. CDR3 coding DNA: TGTGCCAGCAGTTTACAATTCCCCGGGACATCGACCTACGAGCAGTACTTC. Amino acids: CASSLQFPGTSTYEQYF.

The chain has TRBV4-1 and TRBJ2-7; 8 bases agree with TRBD1. Trimming at V came to 2 bases and at J to 4 bases, leaving 4 bases not matched to a gene. Germline CDR1 reads MGHRA; CDR2 reads YSYEKL. This CDR3 is built from 14 residues. The CDR3 protein is CASSQRTGQYEQYF. DNA of the CDR3: TGCGCCAGCAGCCAAAGGACAGGGCAGTACGAGCAGTACTTC.